Listed below are T cell receptor beta chains from one sample, sequenced in a study of vaccination effects on CD4 cells after COVID-19. Data came from immunoSEQ multiplex PCR; TCRdb stores just in-frame clones and leaves some out. The data contain about 66,000 clones, roughly 80% of them singletons. Their antigen targets remain unknown. The starting material was CD4+ T cells from PBMCs cultured without peptide, obtained after COVID-19 vaccination. The source of these receptors is a human donor who received a COVID-19 vaccine. Both conserved end residues are part of each CDR3. A D gene is named only where the DNA matches it firmly. Rows may omit the clone size; those that give it use once, few, many or a size class.

j_gene,abundance,d_gene,v_gene,CDR3nt,CDR3aa
TRBJ1-4,few,TRBD1,TRBV2,TGTGCCAGCAGTGTCAGCCTACAGGGGGAAAAACTGTTTTTT,CASSVSLQGEKLFF
TRBJ1-5,few,NA,TRBV10-3,TGTGCCATCAGTGAGGGGACATATAGCAATCAGCCCCAGCATTTT,CAISEGTYSNQPQHF
TRBJ1-1,NA,NA,TRBV19,TGTGCCAGTAACCCGGGACGGACGAACACTGAAGCTTTCTTT,CASNPGRTNTEAFF
TRBJ1-6,NA,TRBD1,TRBV10-3,TGTGCCATCAGCACACAGCCGGGACAGGGTTTTTCACCCCTCCACTTT,CAISTQPGQGFSPLHF
TRBJ2-2,few,NA,TRBV11-3,TGTGCCAGCAGCTTGGATTCTTGGGGGACGGACAACACCGGGGAGCTGTTTTTT,CASSLDSWGTDNTGELFF
TRBJ2-1,NA,TRBD1,TRBV10-1,TGCGCCAGCAGCGGGACAGGTCGCCATGAGCAGTTCTTC,CASSGTGRHEQFF
TRBJ2-5,NA,NA,TRBV19,TGTGCCAGTAGTTCAGGGGCTAAGACCCAGTACTTC,CASSSGAKTQYF
TRBJ2-1,few,NA,TRBV24-1,TGTGCCACCAGTGAAAGGGAGTCCTACAATGAGCAGTTCTTC,CATSERESYNEQFF
TRBJ1-3,NA,TRBD1,TRBV28,TGTGCCAGCAGTCCGCCCGGGACAGAAAGAAACACCATATATTTT,CASSPPGTERNTIYF
TRBJ1-2,NA,NA,TRBV28,TGTGCCAGCAGTTTGCCCCTCGCTGTTAGGGGAACGAACTATGGCTACACCTTC,CASSLPLAVRGTNYGYTF
TRBJ1-1,NA,NA,TRBV6-6,TGTGCCAGCAGTTACGGGGGAACGGGTACTGAAGCTTTCTTT,CASSYGGTGTEAFF
TRBJ1-3,NA,NA,TRBV7-2,TGTGCCAGCAGCTTATGGCAGGGGCCTACTGGAAACACCATATATTTT,CASSLWQGPTGNTIYF
TRBJ2-5,NA,TRBD1,TRBV5-1,TGCGCCAGCAGCTTCGGGGGAGGGACAGGGGTAGAGACCCAGTACTTC,CASSFGGGTGVETQYF
TRBJ2-5,once,NA,TRBV10-1,TGCGCCAGCAGTGCGGAGGTTCGCCAGACCCAGTACTTC,CASSAEVRQTQYF
TRBJ2-1,NA,TRBD2,TRBV7-9,TGTGCCAGCAGCTTCGCGGGGGGGCTCAATGAGCAGTTCTTC,CASSFAGGLNEQFF
TRBJ1-1,NA,NA,TRBV2,TGTGCCAGCAGGGACAGTTCCATGAACACTGAAGCTTTCTTT,CASRDSSMNTEAFF
TRBJ2-3,NA,TRBD1,TRBV10-2,TGCGCCAGCAGCGACAGGGTAGGGCGCACAGATACGCAGTATTTT,CASSDRVGRTDTQYF
TRBJ1-4,NA,NA,TRBV19,TGTGCCAGTAGTGATGGGGGTACTAATGAAAAACTGTTTTTT,CASSDGGTNEKLFF
TRBJ1-4,few,TRBD1,TRBV4-1,TGCGCCAGCAGCCAAGATCGAACAGGGGCTAATGAAAAACTGTTTTTT,CASSQDRTGANEKLFF
TRBJ1-1,NA,NA,TRBV5-1,TGCGCCAGCAGCTCCTCCTTACAACCACAGGGTTGGCACACTGAAGCTTTCTTT,CASSSSLQPQGWHTEAFF
TRBJ1-6,NA,NA,TRBV5-8,TGTGCCAGCAGCTTGGGGCGGATACAGAATTCACCCCTCCACTTT,CASSLGRIQNSPLHF
TRBJ2-3,NA,TRBD2,TRBV5-1,TGCGCCAGCAGCTCGACTAGCGGGGGCACAGATACGCAGTATTTT,CASSSTSGGTDTQYF
TRBJ2-1,NA,TRBD2,TRBV5-4,TGTGCCAGCAGCTTGGATCCGAGACTAGCGGGGGGGATGAATGAGCAGTTCTTC,CASSLDPRLAGGMNEQFF
TRBJ2-6,NA,NA,TRBV6-5,TGTGCCAGCAGGGACTTCTCTGGGGCCAACGTCCTGACTTTC,CASRDFSGANVLTF
TRBJ1-1,once,TRBD1,TRBV6-2/TRBV6-3,TGTGCCAGCAGCCGCCCGGGACAGATGAACACTGAAGCTTTCTTT,CASSRPGQMNTEAFF
TRBJ2-1,NA,NA,TRBV5-1,TGCGCCAGCAGCACGGAGGGGGGGATTAGCAATGAGCAGTTCTTC,CASSTEGGISNEQFF
TRBJ1-2,NA,TRBD1,TRBV5-4,TGTGCCAGCAGCTTGGCGGGACAGTACTATGGCTACACCTTC,CASSLAGQYYGYTF
TRBJ2-1,NA,NA,TRBV5-8,TGTGCCAGCCCAGGGGAGGTTTCCTACAATGAGCAGTTCTTC,CASPGEVSYNEQFF
TRBJ2-2,NA,NA,TRBV12-3/TRBV12-4,TGTGCCAGCACCCGTGGGGCCACCGGGGAGCTGTTTTTT,CASTRGATGELFF
TRBJ2-5,NA,NA,TRBV7-3,TGTGCCAGCAGCCCTCGGACCCAAGAGACCCAGTACTTC,CASSPRTQETQYF
TRBJ2-3,NA,NA,TRBV28,TGTGCCAGCAGTCCGGCCCCTATCGGAGATACGCAGTATTTT,CASSPAPIGDTQYF
TRBJ1-1,NA,NA,TRBV7-3,TGTGCCAGCAGCTTAACGGAGGGAATCACTGAAGCTTTCTTT,CASSLTEGITEAFF
TRBJ1-5,NA,NA,TRBV6-2/TRBV6-3,TGTGCCAGCAGTTACGAGGGTCTGCCCCAGCATTTT,CASSYEGLPQHF
TRBJ1-1,few,NA,TRBV18,TGTGCCAGCTCACCACAATGGGACAACACTGAAGCTTTCTTT,CASSPQWDNTEAFF
TRBJ1-2,NA,TRBD1,TRBV4-1,TGCGCCAGCAGCCAAGACCAGGGGGTCTATGGCTACACCTTC,CASSQDQGVYGYTF
TRBJ2-1,NA,NA,TRBV2,TGTGCCAGCAGTGTAAAGGGCTCCTACAATGAGCAGTTCTTC,CASSVKGSYNEQFF
TRBJ2-6,once,TRBD1,TRBV7-2,TGTGCCAGCAGCTTAGCTAATCTCAGGGGGCGTCTTTCCTCTGGGGCCAACGTCCTGACTTTC,CASSLANLRGRLSSGANVLTF
TRBJ1-1,NA,NA,TRBV19,TGTGCCAGTAGCGACCCAGGGGTGAACACTGAAGCTTTCTTT,CASSDPGVNTEAFF
TRBJ2-6,NA,TRBD1,TRBV7-8,TGTGCCAGCAGCTCGGCTCTAGGACAGGATCGCTCTGGGGCCAACGTCCTGACTTTC,CASSSALGQDRSGANVLTF
TRBJ1-6,few,NA,TRBV14,TGTGCCAGCAGCCAGAGAGGAACGTCCTCACCCCTCCACTTT,CASSQRGTSSPLHF
TRBJ1-2,NA,NA,TRBV12-3/TRBV12-4,TGTGCCAGCAGTCCAGGGAACTATGGCTACACCTTC,CASSPGNYGYTF
TRBJ1-6,NA,TRBD1,TRBV28,TGTGCCAGCAGGGCCAGGTCGGGGACAGCTTATAATTCACCCCTCCACTTT,CASRARSGTAYNSPLHF
TRBJ1-2,NA,NA,TRBV30,TGTGCCTGGAGTGTACAGGGCTATGGCTACACCTTC,CAWSVQGYGYTF
TRBJ2-3,NA,NA,TRBV5-1,TGCGCCAGCAGCTTGTTGCAGGGGCCAGATTCGGGTACGCAGTATTTT,CASSLLQGPDSGTQYF
TRBJ1-5,once,NA,TRBV28,TGTGCCAGCAGCCGGGCGGGGTTAATAAATCAGCCCCAGCATTTT,CASSRAGLINQPQHF
TRBJ1-2,NA,TRBD1,TRBV24-1,TGTGCCACCAGTGATCCCGGGACAGGGGGTATCTATGGCTACACCTTC,CATSDPGTGGIYGYTF
TRBJ1-5,NA,NA,TRBV6-5,TGTGCCAGCAGTCGTCCGGGACGGATCAATCAGCCCCAGCATTTT,CASSRPGRINQPQHF
TRBJ1-2,NA,NA,TRBV25-1,TGTGCCAGCAGCCCTCCCGGGCCCCAGGTATATGGCTACACCTTC,CASSPPGPQVYGYTF
TRBJ1-3,NA,NA,TRBV28,TGTGCGGCCTCTGGAAACACCATATATTTT,CAASGNTIYF
TRBJ1-2,once,NA,TRBV6-6,TGTGCCAGCAGTTACTATTCGGGTTCCGGCTATGGCTACACCTTC,CASSYYSGSGYGYTF
TRBJ2-3,NA,NA,TRBV12-3/TRBV12-4,TGTGCCAGCAGGCGACCTGGAGACACGCAGTATTTT,CASRRPGDTQYF
TRBJ1-2,NA,NA,TRBV6-2/TRBV6-3,TGTGCCAGCAGTTACCACATTAGCTACACCTTC,CASSYHISYTF
TRBJ1-1,NA,NA,TRBV29-1,TGCAGCGGGCGGTCCGGGGGGAACACTGAAGCTTTCTTT,CSGRSGGNTEAFF